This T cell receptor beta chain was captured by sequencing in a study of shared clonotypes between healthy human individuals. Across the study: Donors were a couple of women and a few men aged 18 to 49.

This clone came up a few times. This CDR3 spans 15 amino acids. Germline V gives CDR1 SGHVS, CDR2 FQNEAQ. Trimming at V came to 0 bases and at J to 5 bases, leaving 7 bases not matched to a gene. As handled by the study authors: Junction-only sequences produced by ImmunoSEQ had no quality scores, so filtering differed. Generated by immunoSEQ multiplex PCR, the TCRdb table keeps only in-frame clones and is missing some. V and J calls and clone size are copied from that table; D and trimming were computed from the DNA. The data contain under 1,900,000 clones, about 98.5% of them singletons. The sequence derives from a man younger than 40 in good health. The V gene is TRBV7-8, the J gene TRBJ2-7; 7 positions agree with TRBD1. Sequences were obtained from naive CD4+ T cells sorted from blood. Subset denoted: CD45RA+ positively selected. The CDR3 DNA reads TGTGCCAGCAGCTTAGCACAGGGGTTGTCCCACGAGCAGTACTTC. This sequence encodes CASSLAQGLSHEQYF.